The T cell receptor (beta chain) under discussion was sequenced for a study of blood T cell repertoires in COVID-19. In the authors' workflow: Cell counts per sample came from amplifying reference gene primers. Sequencing was performed with immunoSEQ multiplex PCR; in TCRdb, only in-frame clones are kept and a portion is missing. Clonal size and the V and J genes are those of that table, whereas D and trimming came from the DNA. The repertoire consists of 100,000 to 150,000 clones, with approximately 91% occurring once and the leading ten covering approximately 1%. CDR3 length: 14 residues. Germline-derived CDR1 and CDR2 are SNHLY and FYNNEI. V was clipped by 1 base and J by 0 bases, with 4 bases between them.

This sequence joins TRBV2 and TRBJ2-4; D not certain. The receptor was isolated from an elderly woman with acute or convalescent COVID-19. Sequencing was carried out using peripheral blood. CDR3 nucleotides: TGTGCCAGCAGTGAAGAACTAGCCAAAAACATTCAGTACTTC. It encodes CASSEELAKNIQYF.